This TCR beta chain was recorded in a study of radiotherapy plus CTLA-4 blockade in lung cancer. Study-wide results and caveats: Tumor-origin TCR clones grew in blood after radiotherapy plus ipilimumab. The authors reported that early blood T cell clone dynamics, with interferon-beta, best predicted response.

Trimming removed 5 bases at V and 10 bases at J, with 14 bases between. Looked up from germline, CDR1 is SNHLY and CDR2 is FYNNEI. The CDR3 runs to 12 residues. Note on this clone: Its antigen is as yet unknown.

The protocol was immunoSEQ multiplex PCR, while the TCRdb copy is restricted to in-frame clones and leaves out a portion. The sample holds about 98,000 clones, roughly four fifths seen once. Chemo-refractory metastatic non-small-cell lung cancer patients underwent focal radiation alongside CTLA-4 blockade with ipilimumab. The TCR sequence derives from a human donor with non-small cell lung cancer who had a partial response to radiotherapy plus ipilimumab. This chain connects TRBV2 to TRBJ1-2, with D perhaps TRBD1 (6 bases). This specimen was peripheral blood, taken from a patient treated with radiotherapy plus ipilimumab. The DNA of the CDR3 is TGTGCCAGCAGTATAAACCAGGGGTTCTACACCTTC. Its protein product is CASSINQGFYTF.